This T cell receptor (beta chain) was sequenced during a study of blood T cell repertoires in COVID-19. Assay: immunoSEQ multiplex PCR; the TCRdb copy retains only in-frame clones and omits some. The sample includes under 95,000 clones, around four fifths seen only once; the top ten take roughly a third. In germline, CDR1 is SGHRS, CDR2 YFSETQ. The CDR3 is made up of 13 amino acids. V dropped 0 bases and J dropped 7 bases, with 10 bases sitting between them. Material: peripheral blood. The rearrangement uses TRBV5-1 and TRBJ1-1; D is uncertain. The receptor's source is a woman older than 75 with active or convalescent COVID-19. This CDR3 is CASSLAVQNEAFF. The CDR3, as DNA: TGCGCCAGCAGCTTGGCCGTACAGAATGAAGCTTTCTTT.